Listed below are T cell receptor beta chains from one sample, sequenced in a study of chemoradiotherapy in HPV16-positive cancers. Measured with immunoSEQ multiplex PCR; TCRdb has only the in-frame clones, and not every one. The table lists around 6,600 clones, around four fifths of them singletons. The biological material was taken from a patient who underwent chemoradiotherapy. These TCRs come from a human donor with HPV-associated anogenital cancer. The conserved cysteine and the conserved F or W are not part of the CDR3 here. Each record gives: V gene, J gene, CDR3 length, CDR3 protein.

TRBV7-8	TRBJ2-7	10	ASSLAQGEQY
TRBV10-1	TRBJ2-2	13	ASSENGVETGELF
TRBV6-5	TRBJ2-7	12	ASSHVGGLLEQY
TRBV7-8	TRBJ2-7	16	ATNPSQGGIIASYEQY
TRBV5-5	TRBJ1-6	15	ASSPGLVPSSNSPLH
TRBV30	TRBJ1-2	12	AWSVQNRGYGYT
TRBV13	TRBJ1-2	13	ASSGLPGTAYGYT
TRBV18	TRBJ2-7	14	ASSRSRTSSSYEQY
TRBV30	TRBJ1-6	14	AWRRTVSSYNSPLH
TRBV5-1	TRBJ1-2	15	ASSSYPGGQDGYGYT
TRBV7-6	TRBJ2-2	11	ASSLGQTGELF
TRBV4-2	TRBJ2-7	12	ASSRGTLSNEQY
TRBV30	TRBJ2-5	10	AWSVMASGMN
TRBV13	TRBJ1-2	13	ASSLVGQGATGYT
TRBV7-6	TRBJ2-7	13	ASSSRDRAPHEQY
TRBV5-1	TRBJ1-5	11	ASSFGGDQPQH
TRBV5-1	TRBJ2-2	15	ASSFAGINANTGELF
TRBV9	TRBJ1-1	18	ASSVYLVGPIGGMNTEAF
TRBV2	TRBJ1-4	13	ASSPTRGVREKLF
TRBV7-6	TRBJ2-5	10	ASSRIQETQY
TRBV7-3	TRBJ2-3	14	ASSPTLAGSTDTQY
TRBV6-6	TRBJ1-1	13	ASSYGTGINTEAF
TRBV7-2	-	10	ASSWVGYEQY
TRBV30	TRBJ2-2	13	AWRRNRVNTGELF
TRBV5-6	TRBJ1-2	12	ASSWDSLPNGYT
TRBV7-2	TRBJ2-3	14	ASSYLAGGPADTQY
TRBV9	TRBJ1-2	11	ASSVRVGNGYT
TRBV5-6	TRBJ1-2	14	ASTSPGGIGDYGYT
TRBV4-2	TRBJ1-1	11	ASGRSRNTEAF
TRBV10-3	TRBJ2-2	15	AIKASLRTELTGELF
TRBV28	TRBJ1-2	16	ASSLFRGVGGLNYGYT
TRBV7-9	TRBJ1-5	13	ASSSSDRVGQPQH
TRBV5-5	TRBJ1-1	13	ASSLDVPPNTEAF
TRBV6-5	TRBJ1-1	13	ASSYEVGMNTEAF
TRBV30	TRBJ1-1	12	AWTRGQINTEAF
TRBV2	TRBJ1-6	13	ASTADRGGNSPLH
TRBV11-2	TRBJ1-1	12	ASSLQARNTEAF
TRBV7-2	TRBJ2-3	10	ASSPIPDTQY
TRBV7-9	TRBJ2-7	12	ASSFGTATYEQY
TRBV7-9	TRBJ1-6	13	ASSLFRDRASPLH
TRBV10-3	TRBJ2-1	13	AISDRDRTYNEQF
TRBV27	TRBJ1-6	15	ASKRRLSDDYNSPLH
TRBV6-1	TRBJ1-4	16	ASSESPLWTGVNEKLF
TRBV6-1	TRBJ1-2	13	ASSLGQGGGYGYT